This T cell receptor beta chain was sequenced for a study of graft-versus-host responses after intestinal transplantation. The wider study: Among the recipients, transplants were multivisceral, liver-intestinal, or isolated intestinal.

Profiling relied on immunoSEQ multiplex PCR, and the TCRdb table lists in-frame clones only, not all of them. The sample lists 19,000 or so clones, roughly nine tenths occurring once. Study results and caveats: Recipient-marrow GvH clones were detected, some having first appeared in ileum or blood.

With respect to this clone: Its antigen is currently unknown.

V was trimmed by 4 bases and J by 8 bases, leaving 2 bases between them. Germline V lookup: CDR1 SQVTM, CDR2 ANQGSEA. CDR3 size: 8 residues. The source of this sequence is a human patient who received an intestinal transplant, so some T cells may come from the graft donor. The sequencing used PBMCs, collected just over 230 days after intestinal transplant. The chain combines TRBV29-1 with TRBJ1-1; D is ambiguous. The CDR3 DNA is TGCAGCGTTGGCGAAGCTTTCTTT. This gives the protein CSVGEAFF.